Below, one T cell receptor (beta chain) is given with its context. The data derive from a study of blood T cell repertoires in COVID-19. Germline lookup yields CDR1 SNHLY and CDR2 FYNNEI. V shed 3 bases, J shed 10 bases, and the junction held 4 bases outside the gene matches. The CDR3 totals 12 residues. TCRdb's table, derived via immunoSEQ multiplex PCR, lists solely in-frame clones and lacks some. The sample records about 100,000 clones, around 84% being singletons. This clonotype was obtained from a human donor in a cohort sampled during active COVID-19. The V call is TRBV2, the J call TRBJ2-3; 7 bases match TRBD1. The sequencing input was peripheral blood. The CDR3, as DNA: TGTGCCAGCAGTGAGCAGGGGGAACCGCAGTATTTT. Protein sequence: CASSEQGEPQYF.